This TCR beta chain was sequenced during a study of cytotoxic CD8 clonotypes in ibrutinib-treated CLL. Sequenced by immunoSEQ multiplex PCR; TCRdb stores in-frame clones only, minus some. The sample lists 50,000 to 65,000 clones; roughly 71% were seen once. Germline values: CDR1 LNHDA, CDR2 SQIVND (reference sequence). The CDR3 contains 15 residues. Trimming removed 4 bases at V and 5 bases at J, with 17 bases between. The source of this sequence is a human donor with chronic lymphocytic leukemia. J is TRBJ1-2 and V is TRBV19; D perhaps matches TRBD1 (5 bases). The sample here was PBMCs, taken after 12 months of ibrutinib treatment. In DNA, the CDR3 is TGTGCCAGTAGTACGGTGGTGGGGCTGCGGTATGGCTACACCTTC. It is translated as CASSTVVGLRYGYTF.